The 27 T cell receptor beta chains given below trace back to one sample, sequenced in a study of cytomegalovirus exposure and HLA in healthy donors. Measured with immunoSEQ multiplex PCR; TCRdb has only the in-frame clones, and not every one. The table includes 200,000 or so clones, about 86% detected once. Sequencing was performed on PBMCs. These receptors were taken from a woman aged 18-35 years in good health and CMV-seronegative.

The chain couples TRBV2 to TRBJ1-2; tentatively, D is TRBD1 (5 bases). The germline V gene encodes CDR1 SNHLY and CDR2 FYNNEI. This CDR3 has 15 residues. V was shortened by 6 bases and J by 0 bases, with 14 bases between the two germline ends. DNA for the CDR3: TGTGCCAGCAGCCGTAAACAGGACCCTAACTATGGCTACACCTTC. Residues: CASSRKQDPNYGYTF.

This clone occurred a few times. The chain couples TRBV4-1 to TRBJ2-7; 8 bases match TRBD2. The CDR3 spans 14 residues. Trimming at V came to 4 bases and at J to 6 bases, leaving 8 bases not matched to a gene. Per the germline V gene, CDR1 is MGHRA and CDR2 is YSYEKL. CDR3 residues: CASSPLGAGGEQYF. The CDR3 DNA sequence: TGCGCCAGCAGCCCCCTTGGGGCGGGAGGCGAGCAGTACTTC.

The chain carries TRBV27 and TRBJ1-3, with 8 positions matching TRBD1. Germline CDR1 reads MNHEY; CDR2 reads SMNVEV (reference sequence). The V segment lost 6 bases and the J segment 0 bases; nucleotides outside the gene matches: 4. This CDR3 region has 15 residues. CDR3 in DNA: TGTGCCAGCAGAGGGACAGGAAACTCTGGAAACACCATATATTTT. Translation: CASRGTGNSGNTIYF.

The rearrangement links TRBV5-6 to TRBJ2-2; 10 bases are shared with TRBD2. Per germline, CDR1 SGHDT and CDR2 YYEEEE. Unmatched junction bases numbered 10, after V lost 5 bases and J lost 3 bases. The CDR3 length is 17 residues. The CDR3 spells CASSSALAGTDTGELFF. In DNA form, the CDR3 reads TGTGCCAGCAGTTCCGCACTAGCGGGAACCGACACCGGGGAGCTGTTTTTT.

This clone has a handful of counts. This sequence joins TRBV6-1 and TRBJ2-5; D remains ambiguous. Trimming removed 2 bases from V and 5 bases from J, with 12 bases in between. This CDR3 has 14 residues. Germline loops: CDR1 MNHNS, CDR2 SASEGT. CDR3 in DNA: TGTGCCAGCAGTGAATCCCCCTTTGAGGAGACCCAGTACTTC. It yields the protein CASSESPFEETQYF.

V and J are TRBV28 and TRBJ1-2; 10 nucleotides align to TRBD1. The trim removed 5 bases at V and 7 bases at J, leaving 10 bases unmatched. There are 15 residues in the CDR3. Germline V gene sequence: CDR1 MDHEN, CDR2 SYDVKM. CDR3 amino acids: CASSPTGGRLGGYTF. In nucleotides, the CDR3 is TGTGCCAGCAGTCCGACAGGGGGCAGATTGGGTGGCTACACCTTC.

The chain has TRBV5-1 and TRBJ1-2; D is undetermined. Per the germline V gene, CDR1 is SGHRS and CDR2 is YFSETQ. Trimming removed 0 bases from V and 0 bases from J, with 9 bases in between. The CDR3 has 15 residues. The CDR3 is CASSLAEVTNYGYTF. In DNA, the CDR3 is TGCGCCAGCAGCTTGGCAGAAGTCACTAACTATGGCTACACCTTC. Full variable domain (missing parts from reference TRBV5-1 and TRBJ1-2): KAGVTQTPRYLIKTRGQQVTLSCSPISGHRSVSWYQQTPGQGLQFLFEYFSETQRNKGNFPGRFSGRQFSNSRSEMNVSTLELGDSALYLCASSLAEVTNYGYTFGSGTRLTVV.

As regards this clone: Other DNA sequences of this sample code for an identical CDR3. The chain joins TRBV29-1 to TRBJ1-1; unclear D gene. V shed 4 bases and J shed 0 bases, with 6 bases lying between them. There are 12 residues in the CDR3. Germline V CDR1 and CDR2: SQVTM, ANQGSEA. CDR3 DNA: TGCAGCGTTGCAGGCTTGAACACTGAAGCTTTCTTT. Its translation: CSVAGLNTEAFF. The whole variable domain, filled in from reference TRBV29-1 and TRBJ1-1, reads SAVISQKPSRDICQRGTSLTIQCQVDSQVTMMFWYRQQPGQSLTLIATANQGSEATYESGFVIDKFPISRPNLTFSTLTVSNMSPEDSSIYLCSVAGLNTEAFFGQGTRLTVV.

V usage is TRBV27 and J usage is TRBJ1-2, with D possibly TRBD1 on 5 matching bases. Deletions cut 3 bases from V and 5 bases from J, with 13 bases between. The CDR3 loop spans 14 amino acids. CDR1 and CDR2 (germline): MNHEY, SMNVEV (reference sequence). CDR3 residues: CASSFQGLGYGYTF. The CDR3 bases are TGTGCCAGCAGTTTCCAGGGCCTAGGATATGGCTACACCTTC.

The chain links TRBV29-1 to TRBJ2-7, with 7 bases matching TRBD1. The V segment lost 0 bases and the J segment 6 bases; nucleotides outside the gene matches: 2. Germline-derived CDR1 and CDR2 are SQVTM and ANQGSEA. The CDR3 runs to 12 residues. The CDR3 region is CSVEEDRFEQYF. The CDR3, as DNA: TGCAGCGTTGAAGAGGACAGGTTCGAGCAGTACTTC.

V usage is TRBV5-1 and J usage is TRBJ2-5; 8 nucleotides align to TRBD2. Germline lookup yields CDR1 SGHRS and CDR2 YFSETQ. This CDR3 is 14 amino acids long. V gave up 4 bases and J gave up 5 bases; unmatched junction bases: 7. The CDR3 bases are TGCGCCAGCAGCGGGGTAGCGGGAAGGGAGACCCAGTACTTC. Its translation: CASSGVAGRETQYF.

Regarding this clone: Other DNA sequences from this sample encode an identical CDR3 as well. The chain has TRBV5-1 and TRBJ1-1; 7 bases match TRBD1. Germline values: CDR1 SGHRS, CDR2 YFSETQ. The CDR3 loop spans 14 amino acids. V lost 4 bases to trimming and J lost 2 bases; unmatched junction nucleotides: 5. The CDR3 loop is CASSPRQGNTEAFF. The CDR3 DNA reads TGCGCCAGCAGCCCGAGACAGGGCAACACTGAAGCTTTCTTT.

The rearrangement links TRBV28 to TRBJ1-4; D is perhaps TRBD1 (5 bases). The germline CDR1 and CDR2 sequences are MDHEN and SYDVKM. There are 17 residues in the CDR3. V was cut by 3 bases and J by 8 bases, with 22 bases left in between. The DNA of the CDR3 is TGTGCCAGCAGTTTCTCAAACATCAGGGTCCTGGGAGAAAAACTGTTTTTT. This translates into CASSFSNIRVLGEKLFF.

The CDR3 is CASRPQGKETQYF. For the CDR3, the DNA is TGTGCCAGCAGGCCACAGGGAAAAGAGACCCAGTACTTC. The chain combines TRBV11-2 with TRBJ2-5, with D possibly matching TRBD1 (6 bases). Germline loops: CDR1 SGHAT, CDR2 FQNNGV. The V end lost 6 bases, the J end lost 3 bases, and 11 bases lay between the germline ends. The CDR3 loop spans 13 amino acids.

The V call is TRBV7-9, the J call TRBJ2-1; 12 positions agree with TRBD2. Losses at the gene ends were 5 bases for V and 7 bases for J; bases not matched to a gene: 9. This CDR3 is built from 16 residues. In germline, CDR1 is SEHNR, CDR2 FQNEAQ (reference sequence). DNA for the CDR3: TGTGCCAGCAGCGCCTCACTAGCGGGAGGTGTGAATGAGCAGTTCTTC. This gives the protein CASSASLAGGVNEQFF.

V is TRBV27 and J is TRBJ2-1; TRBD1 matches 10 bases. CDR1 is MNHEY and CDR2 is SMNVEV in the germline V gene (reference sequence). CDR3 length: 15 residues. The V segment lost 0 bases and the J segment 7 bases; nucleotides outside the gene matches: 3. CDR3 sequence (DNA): TGTGCCAGCAGTTTATCCGGGACAGGGGTTAATGAGCAGTTCTTC. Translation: CASSLSGTGVNEQFF.

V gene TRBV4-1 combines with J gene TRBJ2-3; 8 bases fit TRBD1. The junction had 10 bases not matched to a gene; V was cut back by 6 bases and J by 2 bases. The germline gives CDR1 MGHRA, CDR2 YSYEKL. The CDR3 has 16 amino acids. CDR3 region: CASSPLPTGATDTQYF. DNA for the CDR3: TGCGCCAGCAGTCCCTTGCCGACAGGGGCCACAGATACGCAGTATTTT.

CDR3 loop: CASRNLFTGTDTQYF. Here the CDR3 DNA reads TGTGCCAGCAGAAACCTATTTACAGGGACAGATACGCAGTATTTT. V usage is TRBV2 and J usage is TRBJ2-3; a possible D gene is TRBD1 (6 bases). This CDR3 spans 15 amino acids. The germline gives CDR1 SNHLY, CDR2 FYNNEI. The V end lost 6 bases, the J end lost 3 bases, and 16 bases lay between the germline ends.

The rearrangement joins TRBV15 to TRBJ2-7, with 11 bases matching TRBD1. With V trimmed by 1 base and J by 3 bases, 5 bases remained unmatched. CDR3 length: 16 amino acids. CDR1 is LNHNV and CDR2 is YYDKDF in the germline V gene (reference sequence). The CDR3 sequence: CATSRVGTGGVYEQYF. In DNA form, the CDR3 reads TGTGCCACCAGCAGAGTTGGGACAGGGGGAGTCTACGAGCAGTACTTC.

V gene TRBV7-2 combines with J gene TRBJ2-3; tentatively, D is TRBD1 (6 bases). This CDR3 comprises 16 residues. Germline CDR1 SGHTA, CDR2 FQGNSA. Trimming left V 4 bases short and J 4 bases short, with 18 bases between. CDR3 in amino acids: CASSWGRSRNADTQYF. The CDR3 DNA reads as TGTGCCAGCAGCTGGGGGCGGAGCAGAAACGCAGATACGCAGTATTTT.

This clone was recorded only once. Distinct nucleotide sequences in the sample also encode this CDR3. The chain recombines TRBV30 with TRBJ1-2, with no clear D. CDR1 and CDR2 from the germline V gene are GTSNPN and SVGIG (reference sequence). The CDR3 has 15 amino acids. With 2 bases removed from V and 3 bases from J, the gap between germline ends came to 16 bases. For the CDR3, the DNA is TGTGCCTGGAGTAAGGGTGGAGGTATGGACTATGGCTACACCTTC. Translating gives CAWSKGGGMDYGYTF. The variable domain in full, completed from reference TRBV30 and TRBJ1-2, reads SQTIHQWPATLVQPVGSPLSLECTVEGTSNPNLYWYRQAAGRGLQLLFYSVGIGQISSEVPQNLSASRPQDRQFILSSKKLLLSDSGFYLCAWSKGGGMDYGYTFGSGTRLTVV.

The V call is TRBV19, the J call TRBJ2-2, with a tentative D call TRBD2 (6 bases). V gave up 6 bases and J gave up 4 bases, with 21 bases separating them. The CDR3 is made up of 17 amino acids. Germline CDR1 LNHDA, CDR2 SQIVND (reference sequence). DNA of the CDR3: TGTGCCAGTAGCCTTCCTTGGGGAGGTTCTGTCACCGGGGAGCTGTTTTTT. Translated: CASSLPWGGSVTGELFF.

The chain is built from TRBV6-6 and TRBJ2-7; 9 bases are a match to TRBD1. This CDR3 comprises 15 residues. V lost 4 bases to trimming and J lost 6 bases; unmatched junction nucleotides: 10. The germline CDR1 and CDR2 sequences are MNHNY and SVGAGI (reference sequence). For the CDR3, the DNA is TGTGCCAGCAGTTCCCCCACAGGGGGCGATTTCGAGCAGTACTTC. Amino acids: CASSSPTGGDFEQYF.

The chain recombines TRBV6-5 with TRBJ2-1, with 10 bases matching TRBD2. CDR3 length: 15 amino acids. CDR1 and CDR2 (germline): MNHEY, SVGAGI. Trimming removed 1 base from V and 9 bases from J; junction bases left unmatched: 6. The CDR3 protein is CASSYYPSGSGEQFF. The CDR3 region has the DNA TGTGCCAGCAGTTACTACCCTAGCGGGAGTGGTGAGCAGTTCTTC.

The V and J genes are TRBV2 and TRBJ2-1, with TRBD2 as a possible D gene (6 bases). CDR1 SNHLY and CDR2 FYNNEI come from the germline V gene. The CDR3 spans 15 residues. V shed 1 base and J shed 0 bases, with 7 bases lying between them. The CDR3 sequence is CASSEDGSSYNEQFF. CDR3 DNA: TGTGCCAGCAGTGAAGACGGGAGCTCCTACAATGAGCAGTTCTTC.

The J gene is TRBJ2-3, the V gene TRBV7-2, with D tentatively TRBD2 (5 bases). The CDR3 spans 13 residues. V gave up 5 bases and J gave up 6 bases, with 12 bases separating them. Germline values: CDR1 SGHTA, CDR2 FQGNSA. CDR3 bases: TGTGCCAGCAGCATGGGCCCGGGGGATACGCAGTATTTT. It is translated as CASSMGPGDTQYF.

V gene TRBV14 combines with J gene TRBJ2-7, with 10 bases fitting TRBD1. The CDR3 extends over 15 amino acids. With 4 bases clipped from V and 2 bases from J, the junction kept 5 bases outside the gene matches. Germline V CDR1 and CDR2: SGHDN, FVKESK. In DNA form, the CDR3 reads TGTGCCAGCAGCCGAAGCGGACAGGGGGCCTACGAGCAGTACTTC. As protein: CASSRSGQGAYEQYF.